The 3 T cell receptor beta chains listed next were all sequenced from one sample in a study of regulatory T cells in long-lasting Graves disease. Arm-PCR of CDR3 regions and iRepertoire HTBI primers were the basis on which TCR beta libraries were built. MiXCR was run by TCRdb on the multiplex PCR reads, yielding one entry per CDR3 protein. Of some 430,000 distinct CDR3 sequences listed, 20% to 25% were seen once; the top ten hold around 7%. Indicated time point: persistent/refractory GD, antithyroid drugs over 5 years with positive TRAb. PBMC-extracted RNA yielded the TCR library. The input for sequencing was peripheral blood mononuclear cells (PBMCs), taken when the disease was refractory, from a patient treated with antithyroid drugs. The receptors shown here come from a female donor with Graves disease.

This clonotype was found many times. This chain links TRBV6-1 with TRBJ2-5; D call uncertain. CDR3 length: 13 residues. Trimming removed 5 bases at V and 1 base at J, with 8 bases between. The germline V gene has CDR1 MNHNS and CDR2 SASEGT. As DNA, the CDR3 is TGTGCCAGCAGTAGACTCGTCCAAGAGACCCAGTACTTC. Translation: CASSRLVQETQYF.

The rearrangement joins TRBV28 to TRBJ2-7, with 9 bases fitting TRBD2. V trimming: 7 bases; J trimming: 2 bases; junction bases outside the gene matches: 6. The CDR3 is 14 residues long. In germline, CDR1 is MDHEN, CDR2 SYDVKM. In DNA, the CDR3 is TGTGCCAGCACCCTTAGCGGGAGTACCTACGAGCAGTACTTC. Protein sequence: CASTLSGSTYEQYF.

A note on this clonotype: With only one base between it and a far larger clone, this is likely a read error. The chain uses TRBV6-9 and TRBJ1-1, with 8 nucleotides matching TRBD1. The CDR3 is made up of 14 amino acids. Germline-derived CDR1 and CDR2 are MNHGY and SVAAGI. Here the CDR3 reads CASCYGQGNTEAFF. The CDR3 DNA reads TGTGCCAGCTGTTACGGACAGGGGAACACTGAAGCTTTCTTT.